This TCR beta chain appears in the sequencing data of a study of blood T cell repertoires in COVID-19. Study information: Some COVID-19 samples were acute and others convalescent; all came from the United States, Italy and Spain.

The V and J ends lost 1 base and 7 bases, in that order; junction bases with no gene match: 11. Per the germline V gene, CDR1 is LNHDA and CDR2 is SQIVND (reference sequence). The length of the CDR3 is 17 residues. TCRdb's copy holds only in-frame clones and misses some; the assay was immunoSEQ multiplex PCR. The sample includes about 200,000 clones, roughly 85% of them seen just once. Participant-given clinical history determined each cohort assignment. Two negative PCRs, clearance, or symptom resolution characterized the recovered Cohort 3 donors. Sequenced sample: PBMCs or T cells enriched from blood (not recorded which). This TCR was sampled from a man aged 40-49 years who had recovered from COVID-19. The chain carries TRBV19 and TRBJ2-1; 9 bases fit TRBD2. CDR3: CASSIGGPSGILNEQFF. CDR3 DNA: TGTGCCAGTAGTATAGGAGGTCCTAGCGGGATCTTGAATGAGCAGTTCTTC.